This T cell receptor (beta chain) was recovered during a study of OX40 agonist ivuxolimab in advanced cancers. Libraries were prepared by immunoSEQ multiplex PCR; TCRdb keeps only in-frame clonotypes and omits some of them. The sample yields some 70,000 clones, around 82% seen once. The CDR3 is 15 residues long. The germline V and J ends were trimmed by 1 base and 6 bases, with 12 bases remaining between them. Germline CDR1 reads MGHRA; CDR2 reads YSYEKL. This sequence joins TRBV4-1 and TRBJ2-2, with D maybe TRBD2 (6 bases). This TCR came from an adult with an advanced solid tumor such as melanoma, head and neck, liver or kidney cancer. The sample consisted of CD4+ or CD8+ T cells sorted from blood, taken in a trial of the OX40 agonist ivuxolimab. The CDR3 sequence is CASSQGKGGAGELFF. CDR3 DNA: TGCGCCAGCAGCCAAGGGAAGGGCGGGGCCGGGGAGCTGTTTTTT.